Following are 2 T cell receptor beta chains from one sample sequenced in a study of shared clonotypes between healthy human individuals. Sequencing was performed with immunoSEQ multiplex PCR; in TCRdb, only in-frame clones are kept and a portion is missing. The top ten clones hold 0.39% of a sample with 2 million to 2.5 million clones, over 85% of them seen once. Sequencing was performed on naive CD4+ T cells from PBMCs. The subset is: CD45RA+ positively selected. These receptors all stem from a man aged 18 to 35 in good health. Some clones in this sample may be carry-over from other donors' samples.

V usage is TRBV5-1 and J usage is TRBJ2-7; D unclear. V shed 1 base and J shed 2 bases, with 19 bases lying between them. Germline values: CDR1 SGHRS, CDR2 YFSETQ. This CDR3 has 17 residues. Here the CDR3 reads CASSLLEGLLNTYEQYF. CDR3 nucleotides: TGCGCCAGCAGCTTGTTAGAAGGCTTACTCAATACCTACGAGCAGTACTTC.

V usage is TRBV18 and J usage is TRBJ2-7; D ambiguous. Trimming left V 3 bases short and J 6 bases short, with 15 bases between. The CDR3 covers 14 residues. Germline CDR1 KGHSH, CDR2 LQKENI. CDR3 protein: CASSPGGVLGEQYF. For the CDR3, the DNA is TGTGCCAGCTCACCGGGTGGGGTCCTGGGCGAGCAGTACTTC.